The 11 T cell receptor beta chains reported below all come from one sample, sequenced in a study of cytomegalovirus exposure and HLA in healthy donors. Sequencing used immunoSEQ multiplex PCR; TCRdb keeps in-frame clones, though not all of them. The sample lists around 300,000 clones; approximately 86% were seen once. Sequencing used PBMCs. These receptor sequences come from a woman aged 18 to 35 in good health and CMV-seronegative.

This clone was detected once. This chain connects TRBV27 to TRBJ2-1; D remains unclear. The V end was cut by 7 bases, the J end by 0 bases, with 13 bases between. CDR3 length equals 15 residues. Germline V gene data show CDR1 as MNHEY and CDR2 as SMNVEV (reference sequence). The CDR3 bases are TGTGCCAGCAATGCTAACGTCGGCTCCTACAATGAGCAGTTCTTC. Protein: CASNANVGSYNEQFF.

V gene TRBV14 combines with J gene TRBJ2-3; TRBD2 matches at 7 bases. Per germline, CDR1 SGHDN and CDR2 FVKESK. The CDR3 length is 13 residues. V lost 1 base to trimming and J lost 9 bases; unmatched junction nucleotides: 4. CDR3 coding DNA: TGTGCCAGCAGCCAAGTTACGGGAGGAACGCAGTATTTT. This gives the protein CASSQVTGGTQYF.

This chain joins TRBV2 and TRBJ1-5, with unresolved D. V lost 2 bases to trimming and J lost 5 bases, with 10 bases between them. Looked up from germline, CDR1 is SNHLY and CDR2 is FYNNEI. The CDR3 loop spans 14 amino acids. The CDR3 region is CASSEPGLYQPQHF. The CDR3 DNA reads TGTGCCAGCAGTGAACCGGGTCTGTATCAGCCCCAGCATTTT.

The chain recombines TRBV4-3 with TRBJ2-1; 7 bases line up with TRBD1. V dropped 4 bases and J dropped 9; count of bases not matched to a gene: 9. The CDR3 is 14 residues long. Germline V gene lookup returns CDR1 LGHNA and CDR2 YSLEER. This CDR3 reads CASSPITGVTEQFF. In nucleotides, the CDR3 is TGCGCCAGCAGCCCAATCACAGGGGTGACTGAGCAGTTCTTC.

The gene calls are TRBV29-1 and TRBJ1-4; 11 bases agree with TRBD1. The germline gives CDR1 SQVTM, CDR2 ANQGSEA. The CDR3 sequence is 15 residues long. The V segment lost 4 bases and the J segment 3 bases; nucleotides outside the gene matches: 4. The CDR3 DNA sequence: TGCAGCGTTGTTGGGACAGGGGGAGCTAATGAAAAACTGTTTTTT. The encoded protein is CSVVGTGGANEKLFF.

The rearrangement joins TRBV13 to TRBJ1-2; 8 positions agree with TRBD1. J was trimmed by 7 bases and V by 5 bases; bases with no gene match: 9. CDR1 and CDR2 from the germline V gene are PRHDT and FYEKMQ (reference sequence). The CDR3 sequence is 14 residues long. The DNA of the CDR3 is TGTGCCAGCAGCCTGAGGACAGGGAATCGTGGCTACACCTTC. Its translation: CASSLRTGNRGYTF.

This clone was observed once. This rearrangement joins TRBV6-9 to TRBJ2-6; 7 bases map to TRBD2. There are 15 residues in the CDR3. The junction had 2 bases not matched to a gene; V was cut back by 6 bases and J by 0 bases. The germline V gene has CDR1 MNHGY and CDR2 SVAAGI. The CDR3 nucleotides read TGTGCCAGCAGGTCGGGGGGCTCTGGGGCCAACGTCCTGACTTTC. It yields the protein CASRSGGSGANVLTF.

This chain uses TRBV25-1 with TRBJ2-7; TRBD2 is a possible D gene (5 bases). V was trimmed by 6 bases and J by 2 bases, leaving 14 bases between them. The CDR3 is 14 residues long. Germline V gene sequence: CDR1 MGHDK, CDR2 SYGVNS. This CDR3 is CASRSRGGAYEQYF. CDR3 coding DNA: TGTGCCAGCAGGAGCAGAGGAGGAGCCTACGAGCAGTACTTC.

In this sample, this clone turned up once. The genes are TRBV27 and TRBJ1-2, with 9 bases aligning to TRBD1. The CDR3 is made up of 18 amino acids. V was pared by 4 bases and J by 3 bases, with 15 bases of the junction left unmatched. Germline V gene lookup returns CDR1 MNHEY and CDR2 SMNVEV (reference sequence). The CDR3 region is CASSSHPGTGKGDYGYTF. The CDR3 DNA reads as TGTGCCAGCAGTTCCCATCCCGGGACAGGGAAGGGGGACTATGGCTACACCTTC.

The chain employs TRBV28 and TRBJ2-5; a weak D match, TRBD1 (6 bases). The CDR3 is 13 amino acids. V gave up 2 bases and J gave up 5 bases, with 9 bases separating them. Germline-derived CDR1 and CDR2 are MDHEN and SYDVKM. The CDR3 nucleotides are TGTGCCAGCAGTTTAGGGGGCCAGGAGACCCAGTACTTC. It codes for CASSLGGQETQYF.

The chain is built from TRBV7-2 and TRBJ1-2, with D uncertain. V lost 1 base and J 3 bases, leaving 9 bases between the germline ends. Germline loops: CDR1 SGHTA, CDR2 FQGNSA. The CDR3 is made up of 14 amino acids. As DNA, the CDR3 is TGTGCCAGCAGCTTAGTGGGTGGAGACTATGGCTACACCTTC. It is translated as CASSLVGGDYGYTF.